The clone carrying this T cell receptor (beta chain) was seen ten or more times. Its antigen remains unidentified. The repertoire was sequenced with immunoSEQ multiplex PCR; TCRdb's copy has only in-frame clones and lacks some. There are 6,500 to 8,000 clones in the sample, none observed a single time. The CDR3 runs 14 residues. The germline V gene encodes CDR1 SGHTA and CDR2 FQGNSA. Losses at the gene ends were 1 base for V and 7 bases for J; bases not matched to a gene: 5. This sample is part of a study of T cells after posttransplantation cyclophosphamide. Busulfan-fludarabine conditioning, marrow transplant, and cyclophosphamide on days +3 and +4 were administered. Study results and caveats: Blood and skin or GI T cell repertoires showed limited TRB overlap. After PTCy, TRB diversity resembled that of CNI/methotrexate controls. Donor-recipient repertoire similarity was low at 1-2 months, rising over year one.

The genes are TRBV7-2 and TRBJ1-2, with 8 bases matching TRBD1. The source is a male patient aged 25-45 years who received an allogeneic stem cell transplant from an unrelated donor, was CMV-positive, and had acute and chronic GVHD. Some T cells may have originated in the graft donor. The sequenced sample was PBMCs, obtained after an allogeneic stem cell transplant with post-transplant cyclophosphamide. CDR3 coding DNA: TGTGCCAGCAGCTTAGAACAGGGGGGAGGTGGCTACACCTTC. This encodes CASSLEQGGGGYTF. Complete variable domain (other parts from reference TRBV7-2 and TRBJ1-2): GAGVSQSPSNKVTEKGKDVELRCDPISGHTALYWYRQSLGQGLEFLIYFQGNSAPDKSGLPSDRFSAERTGGSVSTLTIQRTQQEDSAVYLCASSLEQGGGGYTFGSGTRLTVV.